The rows below give T cell receptor beta chains drawn from one sample of a study of TIL therapy for anti-PD-1-resistant metastatic lung cancer. Clones were sequenced by immunoSEQ multiplex PCR, and TCRdb holds only the in-frame ones, with some missing. This sample carries about 60,000 clones, 87% of them seen once, and the ten largest clones take 2.6%. Here the sequenced sample was blood, taken at baseline. These receptors came from a person aged 25-85 years with non-small cell lung cancer. Each CDR3 is given with its conserved first and last residue. D genes are given only for firm matches. Size values are once, few and many counts, or a class for expanded clones, and some rows have none.

clone_size j_call cdr3_length d_call v_call cdr3_aa cdr3_nt
. TRBJ2-2 12 . TRBV11-2 CASSSRTGELFF TGTGCCAGCAGCTCGAGAACCGGGGAGCTGTTTTTT
. TRBJ2-1 16 TRBD2 TRBV28 CASSESSGRTTNEQFF TGTGCCAGCAGTGAAAGTAGCGGGAGAACCACCAATGAGCAGTTCTTC
. TRBJ2-2 15 . TRBV4-1 CASSRDRTDTGELFF TGCGCCAGCAGCCGGGATAGAACGGACACCGGGGAGCTGTTTTTT
few TRBJ1-6 13 TRBD1 TRBV27 CATSTGINSPLHF TGTGCCACCTCGACAGGGATTAATTCACCCCTCCACTTT
. TRBJ2-7 14 TRBD1 TRBV5-1 CASSWGQESYEQYF TGCGCCAGCAGCTGGGGACAGGAGTCCTACGAGCAGTACTTC
. TRBJ2-1 15 TRBD2 TRBV5-1 CASSFRLAGVDEQFF TGCGCCAGCAGCTTCAGACTAGCGGGGGTCGATGAGCAGTTCTTC
. TRBJ2-5 13 . TRBV5-1 CASSPMYQETQYF TGCGCCAGCAGTCCGATGTACCAAGAGACCCAGTACTTC
. TRBJ1-2 12 . TRBV28 CASSRFVNGYTF TGTGCCAGCAGTCGCTTTGTAAATGGCTACACCTTC
. TRBJ2-1 18 TRBD2 TRBV5-6 CASSKLAGGPVLYNEQFF TGTGCCAGCAGCAAACTAGCGGGGGGCCCGGTGCTCTACAATGAGCAGTTCTTC
. TRBJ2-3 13 . TRBV19 CASSGTRPDTQYF TGTGCCAGTAGTGGGACAAGGCCAGATACGCAGTATTTT
. TRBJ1-2 17 TRBD1 TRBV12-5 CASGLNVGGTVIYGYTF TGTGCTAGTGGTCTGAATGTGGGGGGGACAGTAATCTATGGCTACACCTTC
. TRBJ2-7 15 TRBD1 TRBV5-1 CASSLATGAVYEQYF TGCGCCAGCAGCTTGGCCACAGGGGCGGTTTACGAGCAGTACTTC
. TRBJ2-3 14 TRBD1 TRBV29-1 CSVTRDRNTDTQYF TGCAGCGTCACCCGGGACAGGAACACAGATACGCAGTATTTT
. TRBJ2-7 13 . TRBV27 CASSFRFDYEQYF TGTGCCAGCAGTTTCCGCTTCGACTACGAGCAGTACTTC
. TRBJ2-1 14 . TRBV5-8 CASSFAGGTDEQFF TGTGCCAGCAGCTTTGCTGGGGGGACGGATGAGCAGTTCTTC
. TRBJ2-1 15 TRBD2 TRBV30 CAWSKKTSRVDEQFF TGTGCCTGGAGTAAAAAGACTAGCAGGGTCGATGAGCAGTTCTTC
. TRBJ2-2 13 TRBD2 TRBV30 CAWSVGGVGELFF TGTGCCTGGAGTGTCGGGGGGGTAGGGGAGCTGTTTTTT
. TRBJ2-7 11 . TRBV10-3 CAISEFGEQYF TGTGCCATCAGTGAGTTTGGCGAGCAGTACTTC
. TRBJ1-2 17 . TRBV7-3 CASSLYGGAPGDYGYTF TGTGCCAGCAGCTTATACGGGGGCGCCCCCGGGGACTATGGCTACACCTTC
. TRBJ2-7 13 . TRBV18 CASSPYTGYEQYF TGTGCCAGCTCACCCTACACGGGATACGAGCAGTACTTC
. TRBJ1-4 13 . TRBV6-5 CASSFRPGEKLFF TGTGCCAGCAGTTTCCGACCCGGTGAAAAACTGTTTTTT
. TRBJ2-7 15 . TRBV9 CASSVGPGGPYEQYF TGTGCCAGCAGCGTAGGTCCCGGGGGTCCTTACGAGCAGTACTTC
. TRBJ1-1 15 . TRBV13 CASSPEGEANTEAFF TGTGCCAGCAGCCCAGAGGGGGAAGCGAACACTGAAGCTTTCTTT
. TRBJ2-5 14 TRBD2 TRBV10-1 CASSATSGGETQYF TGCGCCAGCAGTGCAACTAGCGGGGGGGAGACCCAGTACTTC
once TRBJ2-7 14 . TRBV30 CAWSVLQGEDEQYF TGTGCCTGGAGTGTACTACAGGGTGAGGACGAGCAGTACTTC
. TRBJ1-1 14 . TRBV19 CASSLQARGTEAFF TGTGCCAGTAGTCTCCAGGCCAGGGGCACTGAAGCTTTCTTT
. TRBJ2-5 14 . TRBV11-2 CASTQGRGRETQYF TGTGCCAGCACCCAGGGAAGGGGTCGAGAGACCCAGTACTTC
. TRBJ1-1 15 . TRBV5-1 CASSLVPEINPEAFF TGCGCCAGCAGCTTGGTACCAGAGATTAATCCTGAAGCTTTCTTT
. TRBJ2-5 14 . TRBV2 CASSERAGKETQYF TGTGCCAGCAGTGAACGGGCAGGGAAAGAGACCCAGTACTTC
. TRBJ2-7 17 TRBD2 TRBV3-1/TRBV3-2 CASSDLRLAGGFDEQYF TGTGCCAGCAGCGACCTCCGACTAGCGGGGGGTTTTGACGAGCAGTACTTC
once TRBJ1-1 15 . TRBV9 CASSPRQNMNTEAFF TGTGCCAGCAGCCCCCGACAGAATATGAACACTGAAGCTTTCTTT
. TRBJ1-6 15 . TRBV30 CAWSLRGGGNSPLHF TGTGCCTGGAGTCTTCGGGGTGGGGGTAATTCACCCCTCCACTTT
. TRBJ1-1 15 . TRBV6-5 CASTLGGSGNTEAFF TGTGCCAGCACCTTAGGGGGAAGTGGGAACACTGAAGCTTTCTTT
few TRBJ1-1 13 . TRBV4-1 CASSQVMNTEAFF TGCGCCAGCAGCCAAGTAATGAACACTGAAGCTTTCTTT
. TRBJ1-5 16 TRBD1 TRBV5-3 CARSSGTGRVDQPQHF TGTGCCAGAAGCTCGGGGACAGGGAGGGTGGATCAGCCCCAGCATTTT
. TRBJ1-1 12 . TRBV10-3 CATGQSNTEAFF TGTGCCACCGGACAGTCCAACACTGAAGCTTTCTTT
. TRBJ1-3 15 TRBD1 TRBV5-4 CASSVGQGTGNTIYF TGTGCCAGCAGCGTGGGACAGGGCACTGGAAACACCATATATTTT
. TRBJ2-1 16 TRBD2 TRBV11-1 CASSEGPSGGLREQFF TGTGCCAGCAGCGAAGGCCCCAGCGGGGGCCTCCGAGAGCAGTTCTTC
once TRBJ1-4 13 . TRBV7-8 CASSLVAEEKLFF TGTGCCAGCAGCTTAGTGGCAGAGGAAAAACTGTTTTTT
. TRBJ2-7 13 . TRBV5-1 CASSRGSRYEQYF TGCGCCAGCAGCCGCGGCTCCCGCTACGAGCAGTACTTC
. TRBJ2-3 15 . TRBV5-5 CASSMDSFLTDTQYF TGTGCCAGCAGTATGGACAGCTTCCTCACAGATACGCAGTATTTT
. TRBJ2-7 13 . TRBV7-7 CASSPGPDSEQYF TGTGCCAGCAGCCCCGGTCCCGACAGCGAGCAGTACTTC
. TRBJ2-2 15 TRBD1 TRBV18 CASSPQTGGTGELFF TGTGCCAGCTCACCACAAACAGGGGGCACCGGGGAGCTGTTTTTT
. TRBJ1-1 11 . TRBV30 CAWNRNAEAFF TGTGCCTGGAATCGAAACGCTGAAGCTTTCTTT
. TRBJ1-1 12 . TRBV12-3/TRBV12-4 CASSSVNTEAFF TGTGCCAGCAGTTCGGTGAATACTGAAGCTTTCTTT
. TRBJ1-1 20 . TRBV4-1 CASSQGASGAGTLGNTEAFF TGCGCCAGCAGCCAAGGGGCAAGCGGGGCAGGGACCCTAGGGAACACTGAAGCTTTCTTT